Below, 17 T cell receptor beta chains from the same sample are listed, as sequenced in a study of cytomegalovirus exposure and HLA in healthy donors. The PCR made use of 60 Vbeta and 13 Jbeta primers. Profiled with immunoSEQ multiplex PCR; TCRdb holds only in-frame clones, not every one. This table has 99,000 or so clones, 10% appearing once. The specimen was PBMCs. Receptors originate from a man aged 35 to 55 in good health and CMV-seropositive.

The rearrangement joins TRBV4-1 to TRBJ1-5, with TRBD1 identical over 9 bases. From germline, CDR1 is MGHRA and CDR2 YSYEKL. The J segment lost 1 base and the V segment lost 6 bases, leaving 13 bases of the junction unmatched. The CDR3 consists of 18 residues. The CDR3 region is CASRPSSTGGESNQPQHF. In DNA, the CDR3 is TGCGCCAGCAGACCCAGCTCTACAGGGGGCGAGAGCAATCAGCCCCAGCATTTT.

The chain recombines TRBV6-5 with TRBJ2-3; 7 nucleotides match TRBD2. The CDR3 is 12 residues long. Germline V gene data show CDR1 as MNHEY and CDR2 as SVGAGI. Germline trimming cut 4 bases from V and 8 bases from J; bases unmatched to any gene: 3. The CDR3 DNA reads TGTGCCAGCAGTTCCGGACTAGGTACGCAGTATTTT. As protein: CASSSGLGTQYF.

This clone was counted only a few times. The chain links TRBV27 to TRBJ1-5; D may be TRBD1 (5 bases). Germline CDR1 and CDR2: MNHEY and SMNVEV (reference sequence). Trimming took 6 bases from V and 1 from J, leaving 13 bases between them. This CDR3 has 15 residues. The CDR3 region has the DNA TGTGCCAGCAGGGGGGGAGGTCCAAGCAATCAGCCCCAGCATTTT. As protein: CASRGGGPSNQPQHF.

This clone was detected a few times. The CDR3 nucleotides are TGTGCCACCAGCAGAGGAAGACAGTTGCGGCAGCAGTACTTC. It codes for CATSRGRQLRQQYF. This sequence joins TRBV15 and TRBJ2-7; TRBD1 is a possible D gene (5 bases). The CDR3 spans 14 residues. Germline loops: CDR1 LNHNV, CDR2 YYDKDF (reference sequence). V shed 1 base and J shed 8 bases, with 15 bases lying between them.

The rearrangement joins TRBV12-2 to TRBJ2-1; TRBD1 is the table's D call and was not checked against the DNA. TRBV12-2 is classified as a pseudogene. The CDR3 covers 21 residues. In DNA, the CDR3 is TGTGCAAGTCGCTCCGGTTGTTGGGCGGGACAGAAAGTCAATCCCTACAATGAGCAGTTCTTC. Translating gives CASRSGCWAGQKVNPYNEQFF.

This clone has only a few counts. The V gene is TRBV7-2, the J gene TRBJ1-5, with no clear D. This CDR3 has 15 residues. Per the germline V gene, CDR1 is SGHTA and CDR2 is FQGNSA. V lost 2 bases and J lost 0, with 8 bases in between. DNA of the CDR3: TGTGCCAGCAGCTTAAGCGGTCATAGCAATCAGCCCCAGCATTTT. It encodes CASSLSGHSNQPQHF.

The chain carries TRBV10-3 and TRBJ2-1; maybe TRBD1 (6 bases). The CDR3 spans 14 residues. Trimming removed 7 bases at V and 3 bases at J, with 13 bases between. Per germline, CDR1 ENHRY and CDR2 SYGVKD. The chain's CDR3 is CAITGDRNYNEQFF. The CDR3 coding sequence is TGTGCCATCACAGGGGACCGAAACTACAATGAGCAGTTCTTC.

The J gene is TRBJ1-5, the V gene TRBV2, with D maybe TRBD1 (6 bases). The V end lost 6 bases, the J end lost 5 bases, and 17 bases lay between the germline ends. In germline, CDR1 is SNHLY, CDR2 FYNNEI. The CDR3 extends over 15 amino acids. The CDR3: CASSRDTLGDQPQHF. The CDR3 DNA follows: TGTGCCAGCAGCCGGGACACCCTGGGGGATCAGCCCCAGCATTTT.

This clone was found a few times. The CDR3 DNA reads TGTGCCAGCAGCCCCGGCGCCCGGGTGCCAGATACGCAGTATTTT. Amino acids: CASSPGARVPDTQYF. This chain joins TRBV7-2 and TRBJ2-3, with D uncertain. The CDR3 runs 15 residues. Germline-derived CDR1 and CDR2 are SGHTA and FQGNSA. With 5 bases removed from V and 4 bases from J, the gap between germline ends came to 16 bases.

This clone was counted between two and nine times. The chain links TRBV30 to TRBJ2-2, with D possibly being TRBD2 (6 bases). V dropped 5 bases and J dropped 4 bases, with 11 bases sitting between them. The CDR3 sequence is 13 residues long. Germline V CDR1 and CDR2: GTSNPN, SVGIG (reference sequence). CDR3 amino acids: CAWATSITGELFF. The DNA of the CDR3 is TGTGCCTGGGCTACTAGCATCACCGGGGAGCTGTTTTTT.

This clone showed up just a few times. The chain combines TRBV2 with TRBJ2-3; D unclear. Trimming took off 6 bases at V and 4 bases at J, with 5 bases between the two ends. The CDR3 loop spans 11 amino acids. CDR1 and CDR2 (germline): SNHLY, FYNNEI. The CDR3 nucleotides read TGTGCCAGCAGATATGCAGATACGCAGTATTTT. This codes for CASRYADTQYF.

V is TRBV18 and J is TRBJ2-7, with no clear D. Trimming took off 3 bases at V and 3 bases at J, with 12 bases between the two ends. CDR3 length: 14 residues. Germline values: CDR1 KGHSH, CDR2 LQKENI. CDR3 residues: CASSPSREFYEQYF. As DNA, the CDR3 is TGTGCCAGCTCACCCTCCCGCGAATTCTACGAGCAGTACTTC.

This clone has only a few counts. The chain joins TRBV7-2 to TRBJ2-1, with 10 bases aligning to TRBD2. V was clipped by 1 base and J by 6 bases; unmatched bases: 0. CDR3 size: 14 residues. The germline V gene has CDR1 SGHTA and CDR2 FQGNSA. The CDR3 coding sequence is TGTGCCAGCAGCTTAGTAGCGGGAGGCAATGAGCAGTTCTTC. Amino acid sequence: CASSLVAGGNEQFF.

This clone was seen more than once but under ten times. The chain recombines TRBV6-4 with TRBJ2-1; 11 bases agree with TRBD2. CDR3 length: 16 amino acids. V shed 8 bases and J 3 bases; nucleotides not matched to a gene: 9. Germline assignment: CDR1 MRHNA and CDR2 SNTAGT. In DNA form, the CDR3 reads TGTGCCAGCTCCCGAACCGGGACTAGCGGCTACAATGAGCAGTTCTTC. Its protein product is CASSRTGTSGYNEQFF.

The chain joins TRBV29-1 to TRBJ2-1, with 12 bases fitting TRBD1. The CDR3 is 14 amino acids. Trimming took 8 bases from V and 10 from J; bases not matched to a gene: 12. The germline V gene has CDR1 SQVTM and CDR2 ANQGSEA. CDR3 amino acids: CSITTGTGGSEQFF. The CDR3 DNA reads TGCAGCATTACCACCGGGACAGGGGGCAGCGAGCAGTTCTTC.

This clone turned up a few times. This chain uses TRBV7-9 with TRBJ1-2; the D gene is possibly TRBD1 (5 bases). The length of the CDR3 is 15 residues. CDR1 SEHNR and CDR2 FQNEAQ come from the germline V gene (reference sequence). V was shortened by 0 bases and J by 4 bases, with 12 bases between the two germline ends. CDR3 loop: CASSLAVGGFYGYTF. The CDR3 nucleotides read TGTGCCAGCAGCTTAGCCGTCGGGGGGTTCTATGGCTACACCTTC.

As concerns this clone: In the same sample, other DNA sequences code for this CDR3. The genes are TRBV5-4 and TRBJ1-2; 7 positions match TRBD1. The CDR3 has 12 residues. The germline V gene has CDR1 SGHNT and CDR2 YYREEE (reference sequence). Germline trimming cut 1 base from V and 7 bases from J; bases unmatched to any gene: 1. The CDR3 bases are TGTGCCAGCAGCTTGCACAGGGGTGGCTACACCTTC. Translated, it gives CASSLHRGGYTF.